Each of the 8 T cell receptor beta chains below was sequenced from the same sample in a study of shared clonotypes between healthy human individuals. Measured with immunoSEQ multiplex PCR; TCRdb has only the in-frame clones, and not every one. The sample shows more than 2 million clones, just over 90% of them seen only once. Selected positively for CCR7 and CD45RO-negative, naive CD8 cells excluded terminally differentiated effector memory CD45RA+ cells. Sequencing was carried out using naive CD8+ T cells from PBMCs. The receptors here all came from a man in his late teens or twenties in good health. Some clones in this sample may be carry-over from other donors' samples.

CDR3 in DNA: TGTGCCAGCAGCCCAGGGGACCGGCACGACGAGCAGTACTTC. Translating gives CASSPGDRHDEQYF. The chain recombines TRBV5-4 with TRBJ2-7; perhaps TRBD1 as D (6 bases). With 4 bases removed from V and 5 bases from J, the gap between germline ends came to 16 bases. The germline V gene has CDR1 SGHNT and CDR2 YYREEE (reference sequence). This CDR3 region has 14 residues. Full variable domain (outside the CDR3, taken from reference TRBV5-4 and TRBJ2-7): ETGVTQSPTHLIKTRGQQVTLRCSSQSGHNTVSWYQQALGQGPQFIFQYYREEENGRGNFPPRFSGLQFPNYSSELNVNALELDDSALYLCASSPGDRHDEQYFGPGTRLTVT.

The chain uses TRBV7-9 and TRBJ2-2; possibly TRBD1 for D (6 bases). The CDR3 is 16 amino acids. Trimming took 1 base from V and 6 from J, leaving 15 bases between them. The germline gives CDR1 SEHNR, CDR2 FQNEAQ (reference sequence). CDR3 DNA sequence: TGTGCCAGCAGCTTAGTTGGGGGCGCTCGGTCCGGGGAGCTGTTTTTT. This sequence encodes CASSLVGGARSGELFF.

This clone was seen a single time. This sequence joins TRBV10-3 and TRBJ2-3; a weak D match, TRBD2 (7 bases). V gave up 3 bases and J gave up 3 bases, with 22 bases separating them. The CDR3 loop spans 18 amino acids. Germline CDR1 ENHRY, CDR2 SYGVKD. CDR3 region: CAISDLAGAYVETDTQYF. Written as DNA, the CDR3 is TGTGCCATCAGTGATTTGGCGGGGGCTTACGTAGAGACAGATACGCAGTATTTT.

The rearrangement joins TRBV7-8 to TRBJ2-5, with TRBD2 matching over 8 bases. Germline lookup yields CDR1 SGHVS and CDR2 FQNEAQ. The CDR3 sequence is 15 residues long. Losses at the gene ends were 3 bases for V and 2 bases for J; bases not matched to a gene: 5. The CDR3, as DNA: TGTGCCAGCAGCTTCGTAGCGGGGCGGCAAGAGACCCAGTACTTC. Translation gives CASSFVAGRQETQYF.

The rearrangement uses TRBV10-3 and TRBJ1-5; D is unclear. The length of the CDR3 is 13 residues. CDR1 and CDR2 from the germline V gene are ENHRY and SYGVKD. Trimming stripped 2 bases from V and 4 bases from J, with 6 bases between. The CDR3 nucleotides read TGTGCCATCAGTGAGACAGCAAATCAGCCCCAGCATTTT. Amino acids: CAISETANQPQHF.

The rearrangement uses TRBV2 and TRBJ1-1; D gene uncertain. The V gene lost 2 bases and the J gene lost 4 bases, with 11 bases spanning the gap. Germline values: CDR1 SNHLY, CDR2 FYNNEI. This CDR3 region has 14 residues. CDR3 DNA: TGTGCCAGCAGTGAATTGGTTAGGAGCACTGAAGCTTTCTTT. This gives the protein CASSELVRSTEAFF. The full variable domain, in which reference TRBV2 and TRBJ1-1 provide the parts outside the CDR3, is EPEVTQTPSHQVTQMGQEVILRCVPISNHLYFYWYRQILGQKVEFLVSFYNNEISEKSEIFDDQFSVERPDGSNFTLKIRSTKLEDSAMYFCASSELVRSTEAFFGQGTRLTVV.

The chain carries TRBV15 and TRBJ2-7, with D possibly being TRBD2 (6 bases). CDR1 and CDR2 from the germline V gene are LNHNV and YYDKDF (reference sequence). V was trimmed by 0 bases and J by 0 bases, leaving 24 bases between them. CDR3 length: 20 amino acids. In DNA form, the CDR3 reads TGTGCCACCAGCAGAGATCTCTTTGGGGGGTGGGCGGCCCTCTCCTACGAGCAGTACTTC. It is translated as CATSRDLFGGWAALSYEQYF.

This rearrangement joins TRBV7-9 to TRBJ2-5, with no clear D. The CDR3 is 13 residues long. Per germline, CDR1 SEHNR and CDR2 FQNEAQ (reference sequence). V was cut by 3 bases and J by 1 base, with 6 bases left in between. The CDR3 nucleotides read TGTGCCAGCAGCTTTGCATTCCAAGAGACCCAGTACTTC. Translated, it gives CASSFAFQETQYF.